This is a list of T cell receptor beta chains from one sample in a study of beta chain features in type 1 diabetes. Profiled with immunoSEQ multiplex PCR; TCRdb holds only in-frame clones, not every one. The table lists hundreds of thousands of clones, roughly 13% of them singletons. Sequenced sample: naive CD4+ T cells from blood. The receptor set was obtained from a man aged 18 to 35 with type 1 diabetes. Both conserved end residues are part of each CDR3. The D gene is left open where the match is weak. Size tells how often a clone was seen (once, few, many) or the class of an expanded clone, and some rows leave it out.

V gene: TRBV5-4; D gene: TRBD1; J gene: TRBJ2-2; clone size: few; CDR3 protein: CASSPKWDRENGELFF; CDR3 DNA: TGTGCCAGCAGCCCTAAGTGGGACAGGGAAAACGGGGAGCTGTTTTTT
V gene: TRBV7-9; D gene: TRBD1; J gene: TRBJ2-7; clone size: NA; CDR3 protein: CASSYPRTGGNYEQYF; CDR3 DNA: TGTGCCAGCAGTTACCCCAGGACAGGGGGGAACTACGAGCAGTACTTC
V gene: TRBV5-6; D gene: TRBD2; J gene: TRBJ2-5; clone size: NA; CDR3 protein: CASSLAGVETQYF; CDR3 DNA: TGTGCCAGCAGCCTGGCGGGGGTGGAGACCCAGTACTTC
V gene: TRBV10-3; D gene: NA; J gene: TRBJ2-3; clone size: NA; CDR3 protein: CAIIWRQGGADTQYF; CDR3 DNA: TGTGCCATCATTTGGAGGCAGGGGGGGGCAGATACGCAGTATTTT
V gene: TRBV9; D gene: TRBD2; J gene: TRBJ2-1; clone size: NA; CDR3 protein: CASSADLTSRNNEQFF; CDR3 DNA: TGTGCCAGCAGCGCGGACTTGACTAGCAGAAACAATGAGCAGTTCTTC
V gene: TRBV30; D gene: NA; J gene: TRBJ2-5; clone size: NA; CDR3 protein: CAWSNGRQETQYF; CDR3 DNA: TGTGCCTGGAGTAATGGCAGGCAAGAGACCCAGTACTTC
V gene: TRBV30; D gene: NA; J gene: TRBJ1-1; clone size: few; CDR3 protein: CAWSQGSGAFF; CDR3 DNA: TGTGCCTGGAGCCAGGGGAGCGGAGCTTTCTTT
V gene: TRBV7-9; D gene: TRBD2; J gene: TRBJ2-3; clone size: few; CDR3 protein: CASSPSQRGGLADTQYF; CDR3 DNA: TGTGCCAGCAGCCCTTCCCAGCGGGGGGGCCTTGCAGATACGCAGTATTTT
V gene: TRBV2; D gene: TRBD1; J gene: TRBJ1-4; clone size: NA; CDR3 protein: CASIGGQGREKLFF; CDR3 DNA: TGTGCCAGCATCGGCGGACAGGGTAGGGAAAAACTGTTTTTT
V gene: TRBV7-9; D gene: NA; J gene: TRBJ2-7; clone size: NA; CDR3 protein: CASRPGGTEQSEQYF; CDR3 DNA: TGTGCCAGCCGACCGGGTGGGACCGAACAGAGCGAGCAGTACTTC
V gene: TRBV7-2; D gene: NA; J gene: TRBJ2-7; clone size: NA; CDR3 protein: CASSLVQGEGYEQYF; CDR3 DNA: TGTGCCAGCAGCTTAGTCCAGGGCGAGGGCTACGAGCAGTACTTC
V gene: TRBV29-1; D gene: NA; J gene: TRBJ2-5; clone size: NA; CDR3 protein: CSVEDRGTSRFQETQYF; CDR3 DNA: TGCAGCGTTGAAGATAGGGGAACTAGCCGTTTCCAAGAGACCCAGTACTTC
V gene: TRBV28; D gene: TRBD1; J gene: TRBJ1-2; clone size: NA; CDR3 protein: CASSLEQGYHGYTF; CDR3 DNA: TGTGCCAGCAGTTTAGAACAGGGGTATCATGGCTACACCTTC